The rows below give T cell receptor beta chains drawn from one sample of a study of blood T cell repertoires in COVID-19. The protocol was immunoSEQ multiplex PCR, while the TCRdb copy is restricted to in-frame clones and leaves out a portion. The sample lists about 160,000 clones, roughly 90% seen once, with roughly 2.8% in the top ten. The sample taken for sequencing was peripheral blood. Receptors originate from a man aged 60 to 75 with acute or convalescent COVID-19. The CDR3 runs from the conserved cysteine through the conserved F or W. A D gene is named only where the DNA matches it firmly. Clone size appears in some rows only: once, few, many, or a class for an expanded clone.

D,V,size,J,CDR3,DNA
NA,TRBV29-1,NA,TRBJ2-2,CSVASRVGTGELFF,TGCAGCGTTGCTTCCAGGGTGGGAACCGGGGAGCTGTTTTTT
NA,TRBV7-2,NA,TRBJ1-6,CASSSQTRGHNSPLHF,TGTGCCAGCAGCAGTCAGACTCGGGGTCATAATTCACCCCTCCACTTT
NA,TRBV12-5,NA,TRBJ2-1,CASGFSDEQFF,TGTGCTAGTGGTTTCTCGGATGAGCAGTTCTTC
TRBD1,TRBV20-1,NA,TRBJ1-1,CSAPWDRVAFF,TGCAGTGCTCCATGGGACAGGGTGGCTTTCTTT
TRBD2,TRBV7-9,NA,TRBJ2-1,CASSFRGGLEQFF,TGTGCCAGCAGCTTCCGGGGGGGCCTCGAGCAGTTCTTC
NA,TRBV4-3,few,TRBJ1-4,CASSQEPAGGEKLFF,TGCGCCAGCAGCCAAGAGCCCGCTGGAGGTGAAAAACTGTTTTTT
NA,TRBV9,NA,TRBJ2-2,CASSGIGGAEDTGELFF,TGTGCCAGCAGCGGAATTGGGGGGGCCGAGGACACCGGGGAGCTGTTTTTT
NA,TRBV2,once,TRBJ1-5,CASSDRVGQPQHF,TGTGCCAGCAGTGATCGGGTCGGTCAGCCCCAGCATTTT
TRBD1,TRBV25-1,many,TRBJ1-6,CASSGTGTGPHF,TGTGCCAGCAGTGGGACCGGGACAGGGCCCCACTTT
NA,TRBV5-5,NA,TRBJ2-5,CASSPTGQETQYF,TGTGCCAGCAGCCCCACAGGGCAAGAGACCCAGTACTTC
TRBD2,TRBV30,NA,TRBJ2-3,CAWSVLGGLAGGLKDTQYF,TGTGCCTGGAGTGTACTTGGTGGACTAGCGGGGGGGCTGAAAGATACGCAGTATTTT
NA,TRBV5-5,NA,TRBJ1-2,CASSLEWQATVNYGYTF,TGTGCCAGCAGCTTGGAGTGGCAGGCTACGGTAAACTATGGCTACACCTTC
NA,TRBV11-2,NA,TRBJ2-3,CASSLGGRLDTQYF,TGTGCCAGCAGCTTAGGGGGCAGATTAGATACGCAGTATTTT
TRBD2,TRBV2,once,TRBJ2-7,CASSDSSGGSYEQYF,TGTGCCAGCAGTGATTCTAGCGGGGGATCCTACGAGCAGTACTTC
NA,TRBV2,few,TRBJ1-1,CASWRWALGTEAFF,TGTGCCAGCTGGAGGTGGGCGCTTGGTACTGAAGCTTTCTTT
NA,TRBV3-1/TRBV3-2,NA,TRBJ1-2,CASSQQGKYGYTF,TGTGCCAGCAGCCAACAGGGGAAATATGGCTACACCTTC
TRBD1,TRBV10-2,once,TRBJ1-1,CASSPDRGPFPNTEAFF,TGCGCCAGCAGTCCGGACAGGGGGCCTTTCCCAAACACTGAAGCTTTCTTT
TRBD1,TRBV11-3,few,TRBJ2-7,CASSLGQGDKQYF,TGTGCCAGCAGCTTGGGGCAGGGGGATAAGCAGTACTTC
NA,TRBV11-2,once,TRBJ2-1,CASSEAGRSYNEQFF,TGTGCCAGCAGCGAGGCGGGGCGCTCCTACAATGAGCAGTTCTTC
TRBD1,TRBV20-1,NA,TRBJ1-5,CSARESGGNQPQHF,TGCAGTGCTCGTGAATCAGGGGGGAATCAGCCCCAGCATTTT
NA,TRBV5-8,NA,TRBJ1-1,CASSWGTDRTEAFF,TGTGCCAGCAGCTGGGGGACTGATAGGACTGAAGCTTTCTTT
TRBD1,TRBV30,NA,TRBJ1-4,CAWSIARQGSTNEKLFF,TGTGCCTGGAGTATCGCACGACAGGGGAGCACTAATGAAAAACTGTTTTTT
TRBD1,TRBV27,NA,TRBJ1-1,CASSHEGAFTEAFF,TGTGCCAGCAGTCATGAGGGGGCGTTCACTGAAGCTTTCTTT
NA,TRBV19,NA,TRBJ1-2,CASSPTGTSPLSTKGYTF,TGTGCCAGTAGTCCGACCGGGACATCACCCCTCTCAACTAAGGGCTACACCTTC
NA,TRBV7-9,few,TRBJ2-2,CASSLATSPTGELFF,TGTGCCAGCAGCTTAGCTACTAGCCCCACCGGGGAGCTGTTTTTT
NA,TRBV2,NA,TRBJ2-3,CASSVLVTTDTQYF,TGTGCCAGCAGCGTCCTAGTAACCACAGATACGCAGTATTTT
TRBD2,TRBV5-1,NA,TRBJ2-5,CASSLFGSSGQETQYF,TGCGCCAGCAGCTTGTTTGGGTCTAGCGGACAAGAGACCCAGTACTTC
NA,TRBV11-1,NA,TRBJ1-6,CASSYRDNSPLHF,TGTGCCAGCAGCTACAGGGATAATTCACCCCTCCACTTT
TRBD2,TRBV5-1,once,TRBJ2-2,CASSFGGGASTGELFF,TGCGCCAGCAGCTTCGGCGGGGGGGCTAGCACCGGGGAGCTGTTTTTT
TRBD1,TRBV7-8,NA,TRBJ1-1,CASSPPGKGATEAFF,TGTGCCAGCAGCCCCCCCGGCAAGGGGGCCACTGAAGCTTTCTTT
TRBD1,TRBV7-2,NA,TRBJ1-2,CASSLDQGARYGYTF,TGTGCCAGCAGCTTAGATCAGGGGGCAAGATATGGCTACACCTTC
TRBD1,TRBV5-6,NA,TRBJ1-2,CASSLGQGDGYTF,TGTGCCAGCAGCTTGGGGCAGGGGGATGGCTACACCTTC
NA,TRBV11-2,NA,TRBJ1-1,CASSLEREHPEAFF,TGTGCCAGCAGCTTGGAGCGGGAACACCCTGAAGCTTTCTTT
NA,TRBV7-3,once,TRBJ2-7,CASSLAGAPPNEQYF,TGTGCCAGCAGCTTGGCGGGGGCCCCGCCCAACGAGCAGTACTTC
NA,TRBV3-1/TRBV3-2,NA,TRBJ2-1,CASSQDGGTYNEQFF,TGTGCCAGCAGCCAAGATGGAGGGACCTACAATGAGCAGTTCTTC
NA,TRBV9,NA,TRBJ2-7,CASSPGGGSPSYEQYF,TGTGCCAGCAGCCCCGGTGGGGGCTCACCTTCCTACGAGCAGTACTTC
TRBD2,TRBV6-5,NA,TRBJ2-2,CASSYEAGGNTGELFF,TGTGCCAGCAGTTATGAGGCGGGGGGTAACACCGGGGAGCTGTTTTTT
NA,TRBV9,NA,TRBJ2-2,CASSALVGKNTGELFF,TGTGCCAGCAGCGCCCTAGTAGGAAAGAACACCGGGGAGCTGTTTTTT
TRBD1,TRBV2,NA,TRBJ2-2,CASLLDRGNTGELFF,TGTGCCAGCTTATTAGACAGGGGTAACACCGGGGAGCTGTTTTTT
NA,TRBV7-9,NA,TRBJ2-2,CASRGRGQTNTGELFF,TGTGCCAGCAGGGGGCGGGGACAGACGAACACCGGGGAGCTGTTTTTT
NA,TRBV6-5,once,TRBJ1-2,CASFTVGGYTF,TGTGCCAGTTTCACGGTCGGTGGCTACACCTTC
NA,TRBV7-8,NA,TRBJ1-2,CASSLELMARRGYGYTF,TGTGCCAGCAGCTTAGAGCTTATGGCGCGGAGAGGTTATGGCTACACCTTC
TRBD1,TRBV6-5,NA,TRBJ2-7,CASSPRYTGGEQYF,TGTGCCAGCAGTCCCCGATATACAGGGGGCGAGCAGTACTTC
NA,TRBV18,NA,TRBJ2-7,CASSQVSGTSYEQYF,TGTGCCAGCTCACAAGTCTCGGGAACCTCCTACGAGCAGTACTTC
TRBD1,TRBV9,NA,TRBJ2-3,CASSVRQGQGAGGTDTQYF,TGTGCCAGCAGCGTCCGACAAGGACAGGGGGCGGGTGGCACAGATACGCAGTATTTT
TRBD1,TRBV6-4,NA,TRBJ1-2,CASSEWDRGIYGYTF,TGTGCCAGCAGTGAATGGGACAGGGGGATATATGGCTACACCTTC
TRBD1,TRBV5-1,NA,TRBJ2-7,CASSLGQGSSYEQYF,TGCGCCAGCAGCTTGGGACAGGGTTCCTCCTACGAGCAGTACTTC
NA,TRBV12-1,NA,TRBJ2-7,CASSRQPYYEQYF,TGTGCCAGCAGCCGACAGCCTTACTACGAGCAGTACTTC
TRBD1,TRBV6-1,once,TRBJ1-5,CASSEALRGQPQHF,TGTGCCAGCAGTGAAGCGCTCAGGGGGCAGCCCCAGCATTTT
NA,TRBV21-1,NA,TRBJ2-5,CARSEGRQGQETQYF,TGTGCCCGCTCGGAGGGGCGGCAGGGCCAAGAGACCCAGTACTTC
NA,TRBV18,few,TRBJ1-6,CASSPAGMNSPLHF,TGTGCCAGCTCACCAGCAGGAATGAATTCACCCCTCCACTTT
NA,TRBV7-9,NA,TRBJ1-2,CASSLGEPSNYGYTF,TGTGCCAGCAGCCTCGGAGAGCCTTCTAACTATGGCTACACCTTC
NA,TRBV6-1,NA,TRBJ2-5,CASSGPPSGIRRTQYF,TGTGCCAGCAGTGGACCTCCATCAGGAATCCGTCGGACCCAGTACTTC
NA,TRBV6-5,NA,TRBJ1-6,CASMHRSSYNSPLHF,TGTGCCAGCATGCACAGGAGCTCCTATAATTCACCCCTCCACTTT
TRBD1,TRBV7-9,once,TRBJ1-3,CASGGQEAGNTIYF,TGTGCCAGCGGGGGACAGGAGGCTGGAAACACCATATATTTT
NA,TRBV9,few,TRBJ1-4,CASSESGLRAQKLFF,TGTGCCAGCAGCGAGAGCGGACTAAGGGCTCAAAAACTGTTTTTT
NA,TRBV4-1,once,TRBJ1-1,CASSQGHPGDTEAFF,TGCGCCAGCAGCCAAGGACACCCCGGGGACACTGAAGCTTTCTTT
NA,TRBV6-5,NA,TRBJ1-1,CASRAAGSGTEAFF,TGTGCCAGCAGGGCCGCGGGATCTGGCACTGAAGCTTTCTTT
NA,TRBV11-2,NA,TRBJ1-4,CASSQPRGVQVEKLFF,TGTGCCAGCAGCCAGCCCCGGGGGGTCCAGGTGGAAAAACTGTTTTTT